One and the same sample provided the 8 T cell receptor beta chains below, sequenced in a study of shared clonotypes between healthy human individuals. Measured with immunoSEQ multiplex PCR; TCRdb has only the in-frame clones, and not every one. The sample shows approximately 1,000,000 clones, around 78% of them seen only once. The sequenced sample consisted of memory CD4+ T cells from PBMCs. Subset indicated: CD45RA-negative fraction. These receptors all stem from a man younger than 30 in good health. Some clones in this sample may be carry-over from other donors' samples.

This clone is a singleton in its sample. The rearrangement links TRBV28 to TRBJ2-1; D remains unclear. The germline gives CDR1 MDHEN, CDR2 SYDVKM. Trimming removed 4 bases from V and 0 bases from J, with 19 bases in between. CDR3 size: 18 residues. CDR3 sequence reads: CASSSPTPAVNSYNEQFF. CDR3 in DNA: TGTGCCAGCAGTTCCCCTACTCCGGCAGTTAACTCCTACAATGAGCAGTTCTTC.

This chain uses TRBV11-2 with TRBJ2-1; no firm D call. V shed 1 base and J shed 10 bases, with 8 bases lying between them. The length of the CDR3 is 12 residues. Germline V gene data show CDR1 as SGHAT and CDR2 as FQNNGV. The CDR3 DNA follows: TGTGCCAGCAGCTTAGTCAGTGGGGAGCAGTTCTTC. It encodes CASSLVSGEQFF. The full variable domain, with the rest looked up from reference TRBV11-2 and TRBJ2-1, is EAGVAQSPRYKIIEKRQSVAFWCNPISGHATLYWYQQILGQGPKLLIQFQNNGVVDDSQLPKDRFSAERLKGVDSTLKIQPAKLEDSAVYLCASSLVSGEQFFGPGTRLTVL.

Concerning this clone: Different DNA sequences within this sample yield the same CDR3. V and J are TRBV5-1 and TRBJ2-7; TRBD1 might be the D (6 bases). Germline loops: CDR1 SGHRS, CDR2 YFSETQ. The CDR3 consists of 13 residues. The V gene lost 2 bases and the J gene lost 1 base, with 7 bases spanning the gap. The CDR3 reads CASSLQGSYEQYF. For the CDR3, the DNA is TGCGCCAGCAGCTTACAGGGTTCCTACGAGCAGTACTTC.

This clone has just one count. At the DNA level, this CDR3 is encoded by other sequences in the same sample as well. The chain carries TRBV28 and TRBJ1-2; D gene unclear. CDR3 length: 13 amino acids. Germline values: CDR1 MDHEN, CDR2 SYDVKM. The V end lost 6 bases, the J end lost 2 bases, and 10 bases lay between the germline ends. The CDR3 DNA reads TGTGCCAGCAGCCTGGTCGGGAACTATGGCTACACCTTC. It specifies CASSLVGNYGYTF.

As to this clone: The sample carries other DNA sequences with the same CDR3. The chain recombines TRBV25-1 with TRBJ2-1; 11 bases are shared with TRBD2. The V and J ends lost 4 bases and 4 bases, in that order; junction bases with no gene match: 6. Germline V gene lookup returns CDR1 MGHDK and CDR2 SYGVNS. The length of the CDR3 is 16 residues. The CDR3 nucleotides are TGTGCCAGCAGTGGGGGAACTAGCGGGAGTTACAATGAGCAGTTCTTC. It specifies CASSGGTSGSYNEQFF.

V usage is TRBV6-1 and J usage is TRBJ1-2; 8 bases line up with TRBD1. This CDR3 is built from 15 residues. CDR1 is MNHNS and CDR2 is SASEGT in the germline V gene. Unmatched junction bases numbered 8, after V lost 1 base and J lost 7 bases. Written as DNA, the CDR3 is TGTGCCAGCAGTGAAGAGTGGTCAGGGGGCATTGGCTACACCTTC. Translated, it gives CASSEEWSGGIGYTF.

The chain carries TRBV29-1 and TRBJ2-5; 9 bases line up with TRBD2. V shed 5 bases and J 5 bases; nucleotides not matched to a gene: 12. Germline loops: CDR1 SQVTM, CDR2 ANQGSEA. The CDR3 covers 15 residues. The CDR3 protein is CSVLGTSFSGETQYF. CDR3 in DNA: TGCAGCGTTTTAGGGACTAGCTTTTCGGGGGAGACCCAGTACTTC.

The chain couples TRBV15 to TRBJ2-7; D uncertain. Trimming took 1 base from V and 5 from J, leaving 9 bases between them. This CDR3 contains 13 residues. Germline V gene lookup returns CDR1 LNHNV and CDR2 YYDKDF (reference sequence). The CDR3 is CATSRVLRDEQYF. The CDR3 region has the DNA TGTGCCACCAGCAGAGTATTAAGGGACGAGCAGTACTTC.